This T cell receptor (beta chain) was captured in a study of blood T cell repertoires in COVID-19 (TCRdb year 2020). Background on the whole study: Samples covering the acute and convalescent phases of COVID-19 were provided by collaborators in the United States, Italy and Spain. The material from the prospective study consisted of cDNA or gDNA derived from T cells, B-cell-depleted T cells, or PBMCs. A freely available public database, intended as a resource for researchers studying the immune response to SARS-CoV-2, is where the repertoires were released. Subjects who had been exposed to COVID-19, were actively infected with it, or had recovered from it provided the deeply sampled blood TCRbeta repertoires that made up the dataset. Where available, HLA class I and class II types were taken from metadata supplied by the sample provider and were not determined by assay-based typing. Sample metadata almost always included a de-identified subject ID, COVID-19 status, age in years and sex. The samples were drawn from the first 160 participants of the ongoing ImmuneRACE study and from about 1,200 subjects provided by 6 global collaborators. Broader findings and caveats from the paper: How much clinical and demographic metadata was included differed by source and by participant, and the metadata was provided uncurated.

Participants in the prospective study were enrolled through a virtual design, were aged roughly 18 to 90 years, and lived in 20 to 30 United States geographic areas. In the prospective study, participants were assigned to cohorts based on the clinical history participants reported in a screening survey and a study questionnaire. Recovered participants in ImmuneRACE Cohort 3 were defined by two consecutive negative NP/OP PCR tests, clearance by a healthcare professional, or resolution of symptoms. In the prospective study, mobile phlebotomists collected whole blood, serum and a nasopharyngeal or oropharyngeal swab from each participant. Prospective study participants could optionally give additional blood draws and questionnaires over an approximately 2-month period. Blood samples from the prospective study were shipped frozen or at room temperature prior to DNA extraction. For this chain, trimming is 9 bases at the V end and 3 bases at the J end, and the number of junction bases without a gene match is 10. The CDR3 numbers 15 residues from cysteine through phenylalanine. Only the CDR3 part of the read is kept: 45 bases, read in frame from the first base. CDR1 and CDR2, looked up from the germline V gene, are MNHEY and SVGAGI.

With regard to this clone: This receptor's antigen is unknown. Nothing much larger sits one base from this clone, and base qualities are not available.

TCRbeta CDR3 regions were amplified from genomic DNA by means of the immunoSEQ Assay, a bias-controlled multiplex PCR. The published analysis was carried out like this. Nucleated cell counts per sample were estimated from amplification of reference gene primers within the assay. To quantify the absolute abundance of each unique TCRbeta CDR3 rearrangement, sequence reads were collapsed and filtered. For each sample, productive Simpson clonality was calculated by taking the square root of Simpson's diversity index across productive rearrangements. TCRdb stores this immuneACCESS table with in-frame sequences only. Part of the clones is absent; in the studies checked, under half of the shortfall reflects unresolved V genes, and no reason is known for the rest. V and J calls and clone size are given by that table; D and trimming were obtained from the DNA. The sample yields about 360,000 clones; roughly 86% were counted once. 1% to 1.5% of the sample is taken by the ten largest.

The rearrangement combines TRBV6-5 with TRBJ1-4; the central 7 bases match TRBD1. The source is a man under 40 who had recovered from COVID-19. Sequencing was done on a sample of PBMCs or T cells enriched from blood (not recorded which). The DNA sequence is TGTGCCAGTAGAGGAGGGGACAGATCTAATGAAAAACTGTTTTTT. It codes for CASRGGDRSNEKLFF.